Shown below are 13 T cell receptor beta chains from a single sample sequenced in a study of regulatory T cells in long-lasting Graves disease. Regarding time point: persistent/refractory GD, antithyroid drugs over 5 years with positive TRAb. RNA from PBMCs was the source of the TCR library. Library construction for TCR beta used iRepertoire HTBI primers and Arm-PCR of CDR3 regions. MiXCR, run by TCRdb on the multiplex PCR reads, gives a single entry per CDR3 protein. This table holds approximately 470,000 distinct CDR3 sequences, less than 25% found once. The sample here was peripheral blood mononuclear cells (PBMCs), taken when the disease was refractory, from a patient treated with antithyroid drugs. All receptors derive from a female donor with Graves disease.

At least ten counts were recorded for this clonotype. This chain connects TRBV12-3 or TRBV12-4 to TRBJ1-2; D call uncertain. The CDR3 is 14 residues long. Trimming took 2 bases from V and 4 from J, leaving 11 bases between them. For the CDR3, the DNA is TGTGCCAGCAGTTTAACCCAGGCGGGCTATGGCTACACCTTC. As protein: CASSLTQAGYGYTF.

The rearrangement links TRBV9 to TRBJ2-2, with 10 positions matching TRBD1. V lost 0 bases, J lost 6 bases, and 5 bases stayed unmatched. CDR3 length: 16 amino acids. Germline CDR1 reads SGDLS; CDR2 reads YYNGEE. The CDR3 DNA is TGTGCCAGCAGCGTAGGGGGACAGGGGCTCTCCGGGGAGCTGTTTTTT. This encodes CASSVGGQGLSGELFF.

This clonotype was counted only a few times. The chain joins TRBV7-6 to TRBJ2-5; D is perhaps TRBD2 (5 bases). This CDR3 region has 17 residues. The germline gives CDR1 SGHVS, CDR2 FNYEAQ. V was cut by 1 base and J by 5 bases, with 20 bases left in between. CDR3 nucleotide sequence: TGTGCCAGCAGCTTAGAGTTGCGCGGGTGGGATCAGGAGACCCAGTACTTC. Its protein product is CASSLELRGWDQETQYF.

The chain employs TRBV28 and TRBJ2-1; D is perhaps TRBD2 (6 bases). Per the germline V gene, CDR1 is MDHEN and CDR2 is SYDVKM. CDR3 length: 15 amino acids. V gave up 5 bases and J gave up 15 bases, with 26 bases separating them. CDR3 DNA sequence: TGTGCCAGCAGTCGAACGGGACTTAGGGCTCTCGGGCTGTTCTTC. Protein: CASSRTGLRALGLFF.

This chain joins TRBV28 and TRBJ2-3; D is tentatively TRBD1 or TRBD2 (5 bases each). The CDR3 loop spans 12 amino acids. V shed 10 bases and J shed 2 bases, with 10 bases lying between them. Germline V lookup: CDR1 MDHEN, CDR2 SYDVKM. This CDR3 is CATGANTDTQYF. The CDR3 nucleotides are TGTGCCACCGGGGCCAACACAGATACGCAGTATTTT.

The gene calls are TRBV20-1 and TRBJ2-7; D gene unclear. CDR1 is DFQATT, CDR2 SNEGSKA, per germline (reference sequence). Trimming took off 1 base at V and 2 bases at J, with 9 bases between the two ends. The CDR3 contains 13 residues. The CDR3 region is CSARVDFTYEQYF. CDR3 nucleotide sequence: TGCAGTGCTAGAGTAGACTTTACCTACGAGCAGTACTTC.

This clonotype was counted between two and nine times. CDR3 residues: CASSLDRAGGLFGEQYF. The CDR3 bases are TGTGCCAGCAGCTTGGATCGAGCGGGAGGTCTCTTTGGCGAGCAGTACTTC. The genes are TRBV5-6 and TRBJ2-7; 9 nucleotides match TRBD2. The length of the CDR3 is 17 residues. Germline-derived CDR1 and CDR2 are SGHDT and YYEEEE. Trimming at V came to 0 bases and at J to 6 bases, leaving 13 bases not matched to a gene.

The chain has TRBV5-1 and TRBJ2-2; D is ambiguous. The CDR3 spans 14 residues. V was trimmed by 9 bases and J by 4 bases, leaving 16 bases between them. CDR1 is SGHRS and CDR2 is YFSETQ in the germline V gene. The CDR3 sequence is CATQARDRTGELFF. In DNA, the CDR3 is TGCGCCACTCAGGCTCGCGATCGCACCGGGGAGCTGTTTTTT.

The chain combines TRBV28 with TRBJ1-1; no firm D call. CDR3 length: 15 amino acids. The V gene's germline CDR1 is MDHEN and CDR2 SYDVKM. V lost 6 bases, J lost 1 base, and 15 bases lay in between. For the CDR3, the DNA is TGTGCCAGCAGCCAAACGACTTACACGAACACTGAAGCTTTCTTT. Amino acid sequence: CASSQTTYTNTEAFF.

This clonotype was counted at least ten times. The chain has TRBV28 and TRBJ1-3, with a tentative D call TRBD1 (6 bases). The germline V gene encodes CDR1 MDHEN and CDR2 SYDVKM. The CDR3 extends over 13 amino acids. The germline V and J ends were trimmed by 7 bases and 3 bases, with 10 bases remaining between them. The chain's CDR3 is CASIQGGGNTIYF. In DNA, the CDR3 is TGTGCCAGCATACAGGGTGGTGGAAACACCATATATTTT.

This clonotype was detected a few times. The V and J genes are TRBV2 and TRBJ2-7; D may be TRBD1 (5 bases). Germline CDR1 reads SNHLY; CDR2 reads FYNNEI. Trimming cost V 3 bases and J 1 base, with 10 bases left between them. The CDR3 has 14 residues. CDR3 protein: CASSDPRQSYEQYF. DNA of the CDR3: TGTGCCAGCAGTGACCCTCGACAGTCCTACGAGCAGTACTTC.

CDR3 nucleotide sequence: TGTGCCAGTACTCCGTACAAGAACACCGGGGAGCTGTTTTTT. It encodes CASTPYKNTGELFF. V gene TRBV19 combines with J gene TRBJ2-2; D not certain. Germline CDR1 and CDR2: LNHDA and SQIVND (reference sequence). V was clipped by 7 bases and J by 1 base, with 10 bases between them. This CDR3 contains 14 residues.

The table lists this clonotype with many counts. The chain recombines TRBV7-9 with TRBJ2-5; a weak D match, TRBD2 (6 bases). The CDR3 totals 13 residues. Per the germline V gene, CDR1 is SEHNR and CDR2 is FQNEAQ (reference sequence). The V end was cut by 8 bases, the J end by 5 bases, with 15 bases between. CDR3 loop: CASEWRERETQYF. Here the CDR3 DNA reads TGTGCCAGCGAGTGGAGGGAGCGGGAGACCCAGTACTTC. Drawing the rest from reference TRBV7-9 and TRBJ2-5, the complete variable domain is DTGVSQNPRHKITKRGQNVTFRCDPISEHNRLYWYRQTLGQGPEFLTYFQNEAQLEKSRLLSDRFSAERPKGSFSTLEIQRTEQGDSAMYLCASEWRERETQYFGPGTRLLVL.